The clone carrying this T cell receptor beta chain was seen just once. Antigen: not known. Amplification used 60 Vbeta primers and 13 Jbeta primers. Here immunoSEQ multiplex PCR was the method, and the copy in TCRdb shows in-frame clones only, minus some. The profile shows some 120,000 clones, 80% of them singletons. The entry originates in a study of cytomegalovirus exposure and HLA in healthy donors. Whole-study context: The early release's HLA-typed donors yielded some 85 million unique TCRs. Points from the study as a whole: There were reportedly fewer N-insertions in an Asian-associated ancestry cluster than the roughly 670-donor mean, in a later analysis.

Germline V gives CDR1 MNHNY, CDR2 SVGAGI (reference sequence). The V end lost 6 bases, the J end lost 1 base, and 12 bases lay between the germline ends. The CDR3 extends over 15 amino acids. The sequenced sample was PBMCs. The chain uses TRBV6-6 and TRBJ2-2; D is perhaps TRBD1 (5 bases). This sequence was found in a man aged 35 to 55 in good health and CMV-seronegative. The CDR3 DNA reads as TGTGCCAGCAGCTCAGGGTCGGGGAACACCGGGGAGCTGTTTTTT. It yields the protein CASSSGSGNTGELFF.